The rows below give T cell receptor beta chains drawn from one sample of a study of shared clonotypes between healthy human individuals. Repertoires were generated with immunoSEQ multiplex PCR, while TCRdb's copy carries only in-frame clones and drops some. Altogether around 2.3 million clones are present, approximately 94% being singletons, with the ten largest covering around 0.13%. The sample consisted of naive CD4+ T cells sorted from blood. These receptors were obtained from a young man in good health. Both conserved end residues are part of each CDR3. Each record gives: V gene, CDR3 length, D gene, clone size, J gene, CDR3 DNA, CDR3 protein. A D gene is named only where the DNA matches it firmly. Only part of the rows carry a size: once, few, many, or a class if the clone is expanded.

v_call: TRBV28; cdr3_length: 14; d_call: -; clone_size: -; j_call: TRBJ1-6; cdr3_nt: TGTGCCAGCAGTTTATCGGTGGGGGGGTCACCCCTCCACTTT; cdr3_aa: CASSLSVGGSPLHF
v_call: TRBV7-9; cdr3_length: 13; d_call: -; clone_size: once; j_call: TRBJ2-2; cdr3_nt: TGTGCCAGCAGCTTAGTCCGGACCGGGGAGCTGTTTTTT; cdr3_aa: CASSLVRTGELFF
v_call: TRBV5-1; cdr3_length: 15; d_call: -; clone_size: -; j_call: TRBJ2-7; cdr3_nt: TGCGCCAGCAGCTTGGGATCTAGCGCGACCTACGAGCAGTACTTC; cdr3_aa: CASSLGSSATYEQYF
v_call: TRBV19; cdr3_length: 15; d_call: TRBD1; clone_size: -; j_call: TRBJ2-4; cdr3_nt: TGTGCCAGTAGTACAGGGGGCATGGCCAAAAACATTCAGTACTTC; cdr3_aa: CASSTGGMAKNIQYF
v_call: TRBV2; cdr3_length: 14; d_call: -; clone_size: -; j_call: TRBJ1-1; cdr3_nt: TGTGCCAGCAGTGACCTCCCGTTAGCAACTGAAGCTTTCTTT; cdr3_aa: CASSDLPLATEAFF
v_call: TRBV28; cdr3_length: 10; d_call: -; clone_size: -; j_call: TRBJ1-1; cdr3_nt: TGTGCCAGCAGTTACAGGGTAACTTTCTTT; cdr3_aa: CASSYRVTFF
v_call: TRBV7-8; cdr3_length: 13; d_call: -; clone_size: -; j_call: TRBJ1-4; cdr3_nt: TGTGCCAGCAGCTTTGGGGGGGCCGAAAAACTGTTTTTT; cdr3_aa: CASSFGGAEKLFF
v_call: TRBV16; cdr3_length: 15; d_call: TRBD2; clone_size: -; j_call: TRBJ2-4; cdr3_nt: TGTGCCAGCAGCCAAGCCCCGGGGACTATGCACATTCAGTACTTC; cdr3_aa: CASSQAPGTMHIQYF
v_call: TRBV9; cdr3_length: 14; d_call: -; clone_size: -; j_call: TRBJ1-2; cdr3_nt: TGTGCCAGCAGCGTAGGTAGTGGCGGGAATGGCTACACCTTC; cdr3_aa: CASSVGSGGNGYTF
v_call: TRBV5-4; cdr3_length: 16; d_call: TRBD2; clone_size: -; j_call: TRBJ2-2; cdr3_nt: TGTGCCAGCAGCCTTTTAGGTAGCGGGGCCTCCGGGGAGCTGTTTTTT; cdr3_aa: CASSLLGSGASGELFF
v_call: TRBV6-1; cdr3_length: 15; d_call: -; clone_size: -; j_call: TRBJ1-2; cdr3_nt: TGTGCCAGCACCCTCAGCTGGGGGCCGGGCTATGGCTACACCTTC; cdr3_aa: CASTLSWGPGYGYTF
v_call: TRBV6-1; cdr3_length: 15; d_call: -; clone_size: -; j_call: TRBJ2-2; cdr3_nt: TGTGCCAGCACCGTGATGGACGGGAACACCGGGGAGCTGTTTTTT; cdr3_aa: CASTVMDGNTGELFF
v_call: TRBV30; cdr3_length: 13; d_call: -; clone_size: -; j_call: TRBJ2-5; cdr3_nt: TGTGCCTGGAGGGGCGGGGCCCAAGAGACCCAGTACTTC; cdr3_aa: CAWRGGAQETQYF
v_call: TRBV5-4; cdr3_length: 16; d_call: TRBD1; clone_size: -; j_call: TRBJ2-3; cdr3_nt: TGTGCCAGCAGCAGCCCGGGACAGAAAAACACAGATACGCAGTATTTT; cdr3_aa: CASSSPGQKNTDTQYF
v_call: TRBV25-1; cdr3_length: 14; d_call: -; clone_size: -; j_call: TRBJ1-5; cdr3_nt: TGTGCCAGCAGTGAATCAGGGTACTATCAGCCCCAGCATTTT; cdr3_aa: CASSESGYYQPQHF